The clone carrying this TCR beta chain was seen only once. The antigen remains unidentified. The entry originates in a study of graft-versus-host responses after intestinal transplantation. Study overall: Among the recipients, transplants were multivisceral, liver-intestinal, or isolated intestinal.

Researchers processed graft tissue to release intraepithelial and lamina propria lymphocytes. The CDR3 has 14 amino acids. V lost 0 bases, J lost 3 bases, and 9 bases lay in between. The germline gives CDR1 SEHNR, CDR2 FQNEAQ (reference sequence). The method was immunoSEQ multiplex PCR; TCRdb's version includes in-frame clones alone and lacks a portion of them. This table has approximately 11,000 clones, 76% appearing once. Broader study findings: Recipient marrow harbored GvH clones, some of which surfaced first in ileum or blood. Early post-transplant HvG declines tracked with peak circulating GvH clone levels. Elevated graft-versus-host to host-versus-graft clonal ratios in allografts were recorded for patients with graft-donor T cell macrochimerism.

The sample was ileum tissue, taken 23 days after intestinal transplant. The rearrangement links TRBV7-9 to TRBJ2-7, with D possibly matching TRBD1 (5 bases). The sequence was obtained from a human patient who received an intestinal transplant, so some T cells may come from the graft donor. DNA for the CDR3: TGTGCCAGCAGCTTAGCAGGGGCACTCTACGAGCAGTACTTC. Translation: CASSLAGALYEQYF.